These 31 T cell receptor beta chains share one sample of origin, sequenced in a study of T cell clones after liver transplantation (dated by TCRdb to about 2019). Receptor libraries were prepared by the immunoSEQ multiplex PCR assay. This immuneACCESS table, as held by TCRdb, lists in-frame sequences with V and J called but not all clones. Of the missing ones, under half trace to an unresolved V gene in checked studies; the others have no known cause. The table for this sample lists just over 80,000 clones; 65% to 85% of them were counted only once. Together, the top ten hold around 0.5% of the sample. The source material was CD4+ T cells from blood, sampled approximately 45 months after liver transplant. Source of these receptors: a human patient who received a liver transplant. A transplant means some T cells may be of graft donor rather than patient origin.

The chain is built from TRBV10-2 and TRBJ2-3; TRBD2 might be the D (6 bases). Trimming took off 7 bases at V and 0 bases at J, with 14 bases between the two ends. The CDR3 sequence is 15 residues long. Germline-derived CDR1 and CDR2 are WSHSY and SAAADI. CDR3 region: CASMGGRRSTDTQYF. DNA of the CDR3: TGCGCCAGCATGGGAGGTAGACGGAGCACAGATACGCAGTATTTT.

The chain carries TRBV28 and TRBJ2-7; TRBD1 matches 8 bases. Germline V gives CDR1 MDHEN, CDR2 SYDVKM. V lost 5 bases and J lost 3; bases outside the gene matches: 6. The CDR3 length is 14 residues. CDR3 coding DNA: TGTGCCAGCAGTCGGACAGGGAATTTCTACGAGCAGTACTTC. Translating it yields CASSRTGNFYEQYF.

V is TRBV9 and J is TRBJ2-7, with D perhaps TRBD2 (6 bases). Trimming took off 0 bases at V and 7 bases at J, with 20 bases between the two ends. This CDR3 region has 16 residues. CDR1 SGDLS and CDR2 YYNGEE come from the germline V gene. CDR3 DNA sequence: TGTGCCAGCAGCGTAGGGGCGGGGACCCAAGAGGGAGAGCAGTACTTC. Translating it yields CASSVGAGTQEGEQYF. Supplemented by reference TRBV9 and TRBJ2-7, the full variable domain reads DSGVTQTPKHLITATGQRVTLRCSPRSGDLSVYWYQQSLDQGLQFLIQYYNGEERAKGNILERFSAQQFPDLHSELNLSSLELGDSALYFCASSVGAGTQEGEQYFGPGTRLTVT.

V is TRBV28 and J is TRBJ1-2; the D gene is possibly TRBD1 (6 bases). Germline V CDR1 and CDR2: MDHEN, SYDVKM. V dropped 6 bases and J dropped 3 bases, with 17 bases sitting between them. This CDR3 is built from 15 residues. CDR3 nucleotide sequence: TGTGCCAGCAGGCCCTTGAGGGGGTGGGACTATGGCTACACCTTC. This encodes CASRPLRGWDYGYTF.

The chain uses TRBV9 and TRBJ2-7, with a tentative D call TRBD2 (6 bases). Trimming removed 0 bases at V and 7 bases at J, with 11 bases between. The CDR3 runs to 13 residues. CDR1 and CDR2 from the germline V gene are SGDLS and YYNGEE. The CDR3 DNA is TGTGCCAGCAGCGTAGTGGAGGCGGGAGAGCAGTACTTC. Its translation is CASSVVEAGEQYF.

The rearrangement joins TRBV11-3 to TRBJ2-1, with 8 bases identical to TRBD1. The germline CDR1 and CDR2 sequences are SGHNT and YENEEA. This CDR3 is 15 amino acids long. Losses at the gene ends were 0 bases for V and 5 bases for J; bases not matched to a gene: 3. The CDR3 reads CASSLDGTGDNEQFF. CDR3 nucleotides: TGTGCCAGCAGCTTAGACGGGACAGGCGACAATGAGCAGTTCTTC.

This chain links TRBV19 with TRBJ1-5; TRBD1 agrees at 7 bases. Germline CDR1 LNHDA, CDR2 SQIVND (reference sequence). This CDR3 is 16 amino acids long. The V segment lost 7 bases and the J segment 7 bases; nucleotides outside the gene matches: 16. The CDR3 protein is CASTQGGGLSWQPQHF. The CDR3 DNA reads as TGTGCCAGTACCCAGGGGGGAGGTTTAAGTTGGCAGCCCCAGCATTTT. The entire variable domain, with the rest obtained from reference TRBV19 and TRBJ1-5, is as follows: DGGITQSPKYLFRKEGQNVTLSCEQNLNHDAMYWYRQDPGQGLRLIYYSQIVNDFQKGDIAEGYSVSREKKESFPLTVTSAQKNPTAFYLCASTQGGGLSWQPQHFGDGTRLSIL.

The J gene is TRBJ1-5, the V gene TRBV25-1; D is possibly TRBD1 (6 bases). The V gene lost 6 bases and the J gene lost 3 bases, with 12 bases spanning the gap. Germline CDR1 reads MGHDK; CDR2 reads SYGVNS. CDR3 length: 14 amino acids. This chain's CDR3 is CASSPGAANQPQHF. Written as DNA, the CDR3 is TGTGCCAGCAGCCCAGGGGCCGCCAATCAGCCCCAGCATTTT.

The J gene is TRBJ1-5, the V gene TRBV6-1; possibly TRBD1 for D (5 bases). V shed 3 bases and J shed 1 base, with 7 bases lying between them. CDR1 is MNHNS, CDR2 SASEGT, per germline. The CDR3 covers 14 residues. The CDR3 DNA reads TGTGCCAGCAGTGATCGGGGGAGCAATCAGCCCCAGCATTTT. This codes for CASSDRGSNQPQHF.

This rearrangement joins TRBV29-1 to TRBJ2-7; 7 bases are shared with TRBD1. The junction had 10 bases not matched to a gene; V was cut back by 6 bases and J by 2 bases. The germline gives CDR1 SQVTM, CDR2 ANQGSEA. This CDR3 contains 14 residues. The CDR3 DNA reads TGCAGCGTGGGACAGTCCTTGGGGACCTACGAGCAGTACTTC. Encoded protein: CSVGQSLGTYEQYF.

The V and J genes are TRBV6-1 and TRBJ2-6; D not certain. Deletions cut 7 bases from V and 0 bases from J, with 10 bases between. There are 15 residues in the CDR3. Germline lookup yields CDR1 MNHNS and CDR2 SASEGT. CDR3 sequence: CASILQSSGANVLTF. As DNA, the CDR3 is TGTGCCAGCATTTTACAGAGCTCTGGGGCCAACGTCCTGACTTTC.

In nucleotides, the CDR3 is TGCGCCAGCAGCAGGTCTGCGCCCAACTATGGCTACACCTTC. As protein: CASSRSAPNYGYTF. This chain joins TRBV5-1 and TRBJ1-2; no reliable D call. The CDR3 is 14 residues long. CDR1 SGHRS and CDR2 YFSETQ come from the germline V gene. V lost 4 bases to trimming and J lost 2 bases, with 12 bases between them.

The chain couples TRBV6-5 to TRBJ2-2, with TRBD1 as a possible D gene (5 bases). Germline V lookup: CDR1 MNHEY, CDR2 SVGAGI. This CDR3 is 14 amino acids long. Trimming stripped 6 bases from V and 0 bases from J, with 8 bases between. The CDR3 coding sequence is TGTGCCAGCAGACGGACACCGAACACCGGGGAGCTGTTTTTT. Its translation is CASRRTPNTGELFF.

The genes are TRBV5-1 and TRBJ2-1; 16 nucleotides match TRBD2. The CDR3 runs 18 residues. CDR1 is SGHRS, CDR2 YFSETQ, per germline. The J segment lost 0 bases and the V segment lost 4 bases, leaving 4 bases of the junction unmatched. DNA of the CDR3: TGCGCCAGCAGCCTAGGGACTAGCGGGAGGGTCTCCTACAATGAGCAGTTCTTC. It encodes CASSLGTSGRVSYNEQFF.

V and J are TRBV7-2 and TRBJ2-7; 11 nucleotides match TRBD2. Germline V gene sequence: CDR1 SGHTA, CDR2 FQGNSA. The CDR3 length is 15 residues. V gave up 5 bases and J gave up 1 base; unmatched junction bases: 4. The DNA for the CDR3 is TGTGCCAGCAGCCTGGGACTAGCGGTTTCCTACGAGCAGTACTTC. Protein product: CASSLGLAVSYEQYF. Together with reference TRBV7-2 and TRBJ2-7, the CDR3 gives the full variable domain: GAGVSQSPSNKVTEKGKDVELRCDPISGHTALYWYRQSLGQGLEFLIYFQGNSAPDKSGLPSDRFSAERTGGSVSTLTIQRTQQEDSAVYLCASSLGLAVSYEQYFGPGTRLTVT.

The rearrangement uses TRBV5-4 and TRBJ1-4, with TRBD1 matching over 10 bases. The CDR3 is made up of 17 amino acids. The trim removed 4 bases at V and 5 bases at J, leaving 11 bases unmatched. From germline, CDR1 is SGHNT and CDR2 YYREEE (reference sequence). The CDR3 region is CASSRGQGITKNEKLFF. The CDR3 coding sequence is TGTGCCAGCAGCCGGGGACAGGGGATTACCAAAAATGAAAAACTGTTTTTT.

The CDR3 sequence: CASRPPLAGERDEQFF. The CDR3 region has the DNA TGTGCCAGCAGGCCGCCCCTAGCGGGAGAGCGTGATGAGCAGTTCTTC. This sequence joins TRBV6-6 and TRBJ2-1; 10 bases agree with TRBD2. Trimming took 6 bases from V and 8 from J; bases not matched to a gene: 13. Looked up from germline, CDR1 is MNHNY and CDR2 is SVGAGI (reference sequence). The length of the CDR3 is 16 residues.

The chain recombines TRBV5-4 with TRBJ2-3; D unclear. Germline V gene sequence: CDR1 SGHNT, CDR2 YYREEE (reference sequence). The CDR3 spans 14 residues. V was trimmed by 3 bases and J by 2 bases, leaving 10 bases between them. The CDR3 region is CASSSPQITDTQYF. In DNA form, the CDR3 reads TGTGCCAGCAGCTCCCCCCAGATCACAGATACGCAGTATTTT.

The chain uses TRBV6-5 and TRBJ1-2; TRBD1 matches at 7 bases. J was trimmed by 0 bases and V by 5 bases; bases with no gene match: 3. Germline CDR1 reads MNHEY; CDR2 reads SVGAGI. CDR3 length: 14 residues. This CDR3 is CASSRQGPNYGYTF. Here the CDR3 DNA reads TGTGCCAGCAGTCGACAGGGTCCTAACTATGGCTACACCTTC.

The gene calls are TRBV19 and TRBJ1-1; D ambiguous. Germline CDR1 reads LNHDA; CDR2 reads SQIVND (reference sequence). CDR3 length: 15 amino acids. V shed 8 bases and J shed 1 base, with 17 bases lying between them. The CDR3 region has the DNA TGTGCCAGTGTCGCCTCTGGAGGGAGGAACACTGAAGCTTTCTTT. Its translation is CASVASGGRNTEAFF.

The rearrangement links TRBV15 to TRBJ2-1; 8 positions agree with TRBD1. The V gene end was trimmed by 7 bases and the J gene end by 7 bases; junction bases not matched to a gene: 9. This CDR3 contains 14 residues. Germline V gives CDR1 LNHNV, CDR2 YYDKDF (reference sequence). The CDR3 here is CATIRDRGSNEQFF. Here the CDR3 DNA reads TGTGCCACCATCCGAGACAGGGGATCAAATGAGCAGTTCTTC.

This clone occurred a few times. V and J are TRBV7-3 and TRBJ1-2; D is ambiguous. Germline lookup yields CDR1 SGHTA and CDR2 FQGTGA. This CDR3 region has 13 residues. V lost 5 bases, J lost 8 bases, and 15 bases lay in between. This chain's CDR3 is CASSPGQASGYTF. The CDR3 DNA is TGTGCCAGCAGCCCTGGGCAGGCCTCCGGCTACACCTTC.

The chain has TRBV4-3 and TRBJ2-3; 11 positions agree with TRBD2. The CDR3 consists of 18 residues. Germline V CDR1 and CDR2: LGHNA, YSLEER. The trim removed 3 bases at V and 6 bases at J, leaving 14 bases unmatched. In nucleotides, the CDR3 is TGCGCCAGCAGCCACACAAGAGGCCTAGCGGGAGGTCAGGATACGCAGTATTTT. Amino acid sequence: CASSHTRGLAGGQDTQYF.

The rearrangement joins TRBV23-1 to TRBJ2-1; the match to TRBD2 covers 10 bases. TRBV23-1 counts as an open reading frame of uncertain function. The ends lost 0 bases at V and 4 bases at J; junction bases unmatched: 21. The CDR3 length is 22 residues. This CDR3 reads CASSQSGACESRLAGCYNEQFF. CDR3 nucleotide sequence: TGCGCCAGCAGTCAATCAGGGGCTTGTGAATCTCGACTAGCGGGTTGTTACAATGAGCAGTTCTTC.

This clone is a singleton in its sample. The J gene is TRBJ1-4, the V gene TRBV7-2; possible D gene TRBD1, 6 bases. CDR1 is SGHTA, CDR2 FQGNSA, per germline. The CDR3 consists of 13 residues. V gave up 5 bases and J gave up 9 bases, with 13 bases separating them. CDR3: CASSPPWGQKLFF. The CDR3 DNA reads TGTGCCAGCAGCCCACCCTGGGGGCAAAAACTGTTTTTT.

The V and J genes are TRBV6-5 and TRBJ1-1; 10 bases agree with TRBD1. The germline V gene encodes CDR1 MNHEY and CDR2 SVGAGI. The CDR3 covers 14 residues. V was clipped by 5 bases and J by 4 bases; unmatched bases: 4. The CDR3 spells CASSRQGAITEAFF. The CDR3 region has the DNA TGTGCCAGCAGTCGACAGGGGGCGATCACTGAAGCTTTCTTT.

The CDR3: CASSSDRVGYEQYF. The CDR3 nucleotides are TGTGCCAGCAGTTCGGACAGGGTGGGCTACGAGCAGTACTTC. The chain couples TRBV27 to TRBJ2-7; 8 bases agree with TRBD1. This CDR3 has 14 amino acids. Losses at the gene ends were 4 bases for V and 3 bases for J; bases not matched to a gene: 5. Germline loops: CDR1 MNHEY, CDR2 SMNVEV (reference sequence).

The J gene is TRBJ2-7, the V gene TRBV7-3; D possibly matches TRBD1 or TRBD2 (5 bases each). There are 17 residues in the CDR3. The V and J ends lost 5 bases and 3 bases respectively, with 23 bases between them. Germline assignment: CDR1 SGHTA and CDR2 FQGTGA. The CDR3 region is CASSPVPRGGPLYEQYF. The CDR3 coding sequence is TGTGCCAGCAGCCCTGTACCCCGGGGCGGGCCGCTCTACGAGCAGTACTTC.

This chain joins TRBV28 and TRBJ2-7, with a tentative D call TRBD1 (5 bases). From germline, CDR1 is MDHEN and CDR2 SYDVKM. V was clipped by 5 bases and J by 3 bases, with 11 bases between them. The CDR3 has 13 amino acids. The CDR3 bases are TGTGCCAGCAGTGGGGCGCGCTTCTACGAGCAGTACTTC. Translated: CASSGARFYEQYF. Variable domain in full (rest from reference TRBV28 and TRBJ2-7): DVKVTQSSRYLVKRTGEKVFLECVQDMDHENMFWYRQDPGLGLRLIYFSYDVKMKEKGDIPEGYSVSREKKERFSLILESASTNQTSMYLCASSGARFYEQYFGPGTRLTVT.

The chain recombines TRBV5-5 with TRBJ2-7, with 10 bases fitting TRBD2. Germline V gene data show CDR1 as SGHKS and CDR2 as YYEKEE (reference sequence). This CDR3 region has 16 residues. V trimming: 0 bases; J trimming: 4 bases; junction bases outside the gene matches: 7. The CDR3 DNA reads TGTGCCAGCAGCTTGGCACCTAGCGGGAGATGGTACGAGCAGTACTTC. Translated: CASSLAPSGRWYEQYF.

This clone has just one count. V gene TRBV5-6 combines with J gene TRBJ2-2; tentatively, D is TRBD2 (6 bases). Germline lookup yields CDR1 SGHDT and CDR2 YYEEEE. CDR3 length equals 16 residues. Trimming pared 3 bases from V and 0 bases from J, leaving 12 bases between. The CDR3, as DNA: TGTGCCAGCAGCTCCTACGGGGGACCGAACACCGGGGAGCTGTTTTTT. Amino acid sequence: CASSSYGGPNTGELFF.